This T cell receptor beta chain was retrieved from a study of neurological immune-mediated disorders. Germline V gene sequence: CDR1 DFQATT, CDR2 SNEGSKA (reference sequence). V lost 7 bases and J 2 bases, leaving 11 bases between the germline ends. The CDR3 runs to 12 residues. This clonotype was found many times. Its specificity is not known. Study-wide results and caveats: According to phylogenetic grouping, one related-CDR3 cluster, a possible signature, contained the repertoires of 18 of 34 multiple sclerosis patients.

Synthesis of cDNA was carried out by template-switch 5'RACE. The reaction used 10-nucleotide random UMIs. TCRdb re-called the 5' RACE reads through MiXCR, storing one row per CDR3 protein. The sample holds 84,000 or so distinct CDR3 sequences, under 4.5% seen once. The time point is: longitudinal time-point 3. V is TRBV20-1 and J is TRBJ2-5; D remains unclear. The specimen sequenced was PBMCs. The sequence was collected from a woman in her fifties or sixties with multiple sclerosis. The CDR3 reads CSGAGAQETQYF. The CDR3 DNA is TGCAGTGGGGCCGGCGCTCAAGAGACCCAGTACTTC.